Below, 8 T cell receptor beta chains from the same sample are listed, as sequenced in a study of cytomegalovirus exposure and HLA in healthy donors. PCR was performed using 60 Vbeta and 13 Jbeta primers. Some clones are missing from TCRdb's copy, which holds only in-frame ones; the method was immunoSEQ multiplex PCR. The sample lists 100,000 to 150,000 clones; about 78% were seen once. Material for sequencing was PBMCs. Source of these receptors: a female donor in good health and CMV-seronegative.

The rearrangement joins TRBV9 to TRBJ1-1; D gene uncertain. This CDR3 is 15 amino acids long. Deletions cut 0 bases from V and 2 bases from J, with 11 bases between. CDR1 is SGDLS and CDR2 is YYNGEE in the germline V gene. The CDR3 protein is CASSVELGRNTEAFF. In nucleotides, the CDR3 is TGTGCCAGCAGCGTAGAACTAGGGAGAAACACTGAAGCTTTCTTT.

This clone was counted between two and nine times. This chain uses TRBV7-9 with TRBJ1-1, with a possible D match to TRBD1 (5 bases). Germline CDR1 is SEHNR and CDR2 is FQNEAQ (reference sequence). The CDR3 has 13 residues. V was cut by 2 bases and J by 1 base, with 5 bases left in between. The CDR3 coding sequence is TGTGCCAGCAGCTTAACAGGGAACACTGAAGCTTTCTTT. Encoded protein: CASSLTGNTEAFF.

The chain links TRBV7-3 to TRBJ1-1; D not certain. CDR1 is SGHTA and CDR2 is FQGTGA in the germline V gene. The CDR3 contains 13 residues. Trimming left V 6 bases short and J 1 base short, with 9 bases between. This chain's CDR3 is CASSSQENTEAFF. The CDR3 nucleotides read TGTGCCAGCAGTTCCCAGGAGAACACTGAAGCTTTCTTT.

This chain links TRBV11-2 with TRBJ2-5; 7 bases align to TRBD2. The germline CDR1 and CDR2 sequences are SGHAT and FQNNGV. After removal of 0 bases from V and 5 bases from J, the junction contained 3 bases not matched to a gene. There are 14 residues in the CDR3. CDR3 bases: TGTGCCAGCAGCTTAGATCGGGGGGTTGAGACCCAGTACTTC. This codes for CASSLDRGVETQYF.

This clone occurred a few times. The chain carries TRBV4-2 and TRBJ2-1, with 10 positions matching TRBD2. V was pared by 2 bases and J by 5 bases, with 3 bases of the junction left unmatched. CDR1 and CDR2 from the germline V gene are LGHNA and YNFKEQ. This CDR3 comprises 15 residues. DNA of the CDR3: TGTGCCAGCAGCCAATTGGGACTAGCGCACAATGAGCAGTTCTTC. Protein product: CASSQLGLAHNEQFF.

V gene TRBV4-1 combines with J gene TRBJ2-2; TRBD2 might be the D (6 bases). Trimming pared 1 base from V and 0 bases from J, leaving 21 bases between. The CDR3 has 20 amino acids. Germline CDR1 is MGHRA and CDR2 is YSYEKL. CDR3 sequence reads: CASSQALPGRRASNTGELFF. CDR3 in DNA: TGCGCCAGCAGCCAAGCCCTCCCCGGACGGAGGGCCTCGAACACCGGGGAGCTGTTTTTT.

CDR3 region: CASRQTGTGIPFLYEQYF. DNA for the CDR3: TGTGCCAGTAGACAAACCGGGACAGGGATACCCTTCCTCTACGAGCAGTACTTC. J is TRBJ2-7 and V is TRBV19, with 9 bases aligning to TRBD1. V gave up 6 bases and J gave up 3 bases; unmatched junction bases: 18. The CDR3 contains 18 residues. Germline V gene sequence: CDR1 LNHDA, CDR2 SQIVND (reference sequence).

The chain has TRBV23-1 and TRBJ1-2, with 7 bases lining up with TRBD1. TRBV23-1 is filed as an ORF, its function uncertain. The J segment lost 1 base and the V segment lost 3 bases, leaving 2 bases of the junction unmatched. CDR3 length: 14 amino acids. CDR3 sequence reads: CASSQGQLNYGYTF. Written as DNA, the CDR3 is TGCGCCAGCAGTCAGGGACAGCTTAACTATGGCTACACCTTC.